Below, one T cell receptor beta chain is given with its context. Its antigen is unknown. The CDR3 has 14 residues. Looked up from germline, CDR1 is KGHSH and CDR2 is LQKENI. Deletions cut 3 bases from V and 7 bases from J, with 10 bases between. Separate from the approximately 730-subject first cohort, the 120-subject validation cohort was the one that the donors belonged to. The assay was immunoSEQ multiplex PCR, and TCRdb's table has in-frame clones only and misses some. Seen here are approximately 240,000 clones, about nine tenths observed once, and the top ten hold approximately 1.1%. This sample stems from a study of cytomegalovirus exposure and HLA in healthy donors. The wider study: The platform used for the roughly 130 validation repertoires matched that of the roughly 720 first-cohort repertoires, a later analysis reported. Points from the study as a whole: Most sequenced TCRs were rare (though some public TCRs occurred in many donors).

The TCR comes from a woman in her late teens or twenties in good health and CMV-seronegative. This chain links TRBV18 with TRBJ1-6, with D perhaps TRBD1 (6 bases). Sequencing was carried out using PBMCs. Here the CDR3 reads CASSPAGENSPLHF. CDR3 nucleotide sequence: TGTGCCAGCTCACCGGCAGGGGAGAATTCACCCCTCCACTTT.